What follows are 15 T cell receptor beta chains derived from one specimen sequenced in a study of T cell changes during pregnancy in multiple sclerosis. The repertoire was sequenced with immunoSEQ multiplex PCR; TCRdb's copy has only in-frame clones and lacks some. This sample has around 28,000 clones, with 75% to 95% found just once. The sample here was CD8+ T cells from peripheral blood mononuclear cells, taken in the second trimester of pregnancy. The receptors shown here come from a female donor with multiple sclerosis, enrolled in a pregnancy study.

The rearrangement links TRBV27 to TRBJ2-1, with 8 bases matching TRBD2. The CDR3 is made up of 16 amino acids. CDR1 MNHEY and CDR2 SMNVEV come from the germline V gene (reference sequence). Trimming took 7 bases from V and 0 from J; bases not matched to a gene: 8. CDR3 residues: CASIGSGKNSYNEQFF. The CDR3 region has the DNA TGTGCCAGCATCGGTAGCGGGAAAAACTCCTACAATGAGCAGTTCTTC.

The chain recombines TRBV4-1 with TRBJ2-7; TRBD2 aligns across 9 bases. The germline V gene encodes CDR1 MGHRA and CDR2 YSYEKL. This CDR3 has 16 residues. J lost 5 bases, V lost 2 bases, and 10 bases had no gene match. The CDR3 sequence: CASSQKPTSGRDEQYF. The DNA of the CDR3 is TGCGCCAGCAGCCAAAAGCCGACTAGCGGTAGGGACGAGCAGTACTTC.

This clone came up a few times. The gene calls are TRBV9 and TRBJ2-2, with TRBD2 matching 11 bases. After removal of 0 bases from V and 8 bases from J, the junction contained 12 bases not matched to a gene. CDR3 length: 18 amino acids. The germline CDR1 and CDR2 sequences are SGDLS and YYNGEE. CDR3 protein: CASSVAPGDSGRVGELFF. CDR3 bases: TGTGCCAGCAGCGTAGCCCCCGGAGATAGCGGGAGGGTTGGGGAGCTGTTTTTT.

The chain employs TRBV6-6 and TRBJ2-1; tentative D call: TRBD2 (5 bases). Germline loops: CDR1 MNHNY, CDR2 SVGAGI (reference sequence). The CDR3 has 15 amino acids. V was cut by 2 bases and J by 9 bases, with 17 bases left in between. CDR3 in DNA: TGTGCCAGCAGTTACGGTTGGGCTAGCTTCGGTGAGCAGTTCTTC. This translates into CASSYGWASFGEQFF.

This chain links TRBV27 with TRBJ2-1, with 10 bases fitting TRBD2. This CDR3 comprises 16 residues. Germline values: CDR1 MNHEY, CDR2 SMNVEV (reference sequence). V shed 0 bases, J shed 7 bases, and the junction held 6 bases outside the gene matches. The CDR3, as DNA: TGTGCCAGCAGTTTATCAGGGACTAGCGTCTTTAATGAGCAGTTCTTC. As protein: CASSLSGTSVFNEQFF.

The chain has TRBV5-1 and TRBJ1-3; tentative D call: TRBD1 (5 bases). Trimming stripped 4 bases from V and 4 bases from J, with 18 bases between. The CDR3 length is 16 residues. Germline V gene lookup returns CDR1 SGHRS and CDR2 YFSETQ. The CDR3 sequence: CASSETPGFRGNTIYF. The CDR3 nucleotides are TGCGCCAGCAGCGAGACACCAGGGTTCCGCGGAAACACCATATATTTT.

V usage is TRBV4-1 and J usage is TRBJ2-7; 7 bases fit TRBD2. Germline CDR1 MGHRA, CDR2 YSYEKL. Trimming took 4 bases from V and 2 from J; bases not matched to a gene: 8. The CDR3 is 15 amino acids. The CDR3 reads CASSRKAGLPYEQYF. In DNA, the CDR3 is TGCGCCAGCAGCCGAAAAGCGGGATTACCCTACGAGCAGTACTTC.

The chain couples TRBV5-6 to TRBJ2-5, with TRBD2 identical over 11 bases. Matching the DNA end better, TRBJ2-7 makes the J call doubtful. The V gene's germline CDR1 is SGHDT and CDR2 YYEEEE. The CDR3 is 18 residues long. The CDR3 loop reads CASSWRPITSGSSYEQYF. In DNA form, the CDR3 reads TGTGCCAGCAGCTGGAGGCCTATAACTAGCGGGAGTTCCTACGAGCAGTACTTC.

The chain couples TRBV19 to TRBJ1-1; weak D call: TRBD1 (5 bases). The germline V gene encodes CDR1 LNHDA and CDR2 SQIVND (reference sequence). The V end was cut by 4 bases, the J end by 1 base, with 7 bases between. The CDR3 totals 13 residues. CDR3 sequence: CASSSDRNTEAFF. As DNA, the CDR3 is TGTGCCAGTAGTAGCGACAGGAACACTGAAGCTTTCTTT.

The chain joins TRBV19 to TRBJ2-7; no clear D gene. The V gene lost 6 bases and the J gene lost 0 bases, with 6 bases spanning the gap. CDR3 size: 12 residues. Germline CDR1 is LNHDA and CDR2 is SQIVND (reference sequence). The CDR3 is CASSQDSYEQYF. The CDR3 coding sequence is TGTGCCAGTAGCCAGGACTCCTACGAGCAGTACTTC.

The gene calls are TRBV29-1 and TRBJ2-7; perhaps TRBD2 as D (5 bases). Trimming stripped 5 bases from V and 4 bases from J, with 12 bases between. CDR1 SQVTM and CDR2 ANQGSEA come from the germline V gene. The length of the CDR3 is 12 residues. Here the CDR3 reads CSVQDWGYEQYF. CDR3 in DNA: TGCAGCGTTCAGGACTGGGGATACGAGCAGTACTTC.

For the CDR3, the DNA is TGTGCCAGCAGTTTCGGGGTAGGCAATCAGCCCCAGCATTTT. Translation gives CASSFGVGNQPQHF. V gene TRBV28 combines with J gene TRBJ1-5; D remains ambiguous. Per germline, CDR1 MDHEN and CDR2 SYDVKM. The V and J ends lost 3 bases and 2 bases respectively, with 8 bases between them. This CDR3 has 14 amino acids.

V and J are TRBV6-6 and TRBJ1-1; TRBD1 matches at 8 bases. V lost 5 bases, J lost 4 bases, and 6 bases stayed unmatched. The CDR3 sequence is 14 residues long. CDR1 MNHNY and CDR2 SVGAGI come from the germline V gene (reference sequence). CDR3 coding DNA: TGTGCCAGCAGTCCCGGACAGGGTGTCACTGAAGCTTTCTTT. Translated, it gives CASSPGQGVTEAFF.

V and J are TRBV2 and TRBJ2-3; a weak D match, TRBD1 (6 bases). The CDR3 is 13 residues long. Germline CDR1 reads SNHLY; CDR2 reads FYNNEI. Trimming cost V 7 bases and J 2 bases, with 10 bases left between them. CDR3 amino acids: CASTGDDTDTQYF. As DNA, the CDR3 is TGTGCCAGCACAGGGGATGACACAGATACGCAGTATTTT.

For the CDR3, the DNA is TGTGCCAGCAGCGTTTTCCCGAACCAGGTGTCTGAGCAGTTCTTC. Translation gives CASSVFPNQVSEQFF. This chain joins TRBV9 and TRBJ2-1; D is undetermined. This CDR3 spans 15 amino acids. Germline CDR1 is SGDLS and CDR2 is YYNGEE. Trimming pared 2 bases from V and 9 bases from J, leaving 18 bases between.